This TCR beta chain was sequenced during a study of cytomegalovirus exposure and HLA in healthy donors (dated by TCRdb to 2016 to 2017). Looking at the study overall: In an earlier analysis of roughly 590 of the donors, about 270 Gb of sequence data and some 120 million unique TCR beta sequences from roughly 200 million T cells were reported. Around 330 gigabases of sequencing data and about 92 million unique TCR sequences made up an early release that covered over 550 HLA-typed donors. Of the roughly 420 genotyped donors, 65% to 90% were placed in the genetic ancestry cluster associated with self-reported Caucasian donors. The study was designed to test whether signatures of past pathogen exposure could be identified by cataloging public T cell receptors. The study profiled the T cell repertoires of hundreds of subjects by immunosequencing and related them to cytomegalovirus serostatus. In addition to the first cohort of 666 subjects, a separate validation cohort of over 90 different subjects was used. To predict cytomegalovirus infection status, the study combined high-throughput TCR immunosequencing, statistical association of individual TCRs with disease status, and machine learning. A later analysis re-analyzed previously published TCR beta repertoires from 660 or so donors and added high-resolution HLA genotyping to study TCR occurrence patterns. Rather than drawing on any new phenotypic data, the later analysis identified candidate immune exposures from TCR beta sequences and the way those sequences occurred across donors. In an earlier analysis of 500 to 650 of the donors, high-throughput TCR beta sequencing was used to judge whether each TCR beta V gene segment behaved as functional or pseudogenic. Donor age, sex, ethnicity and CMV serostatus were collected together with the repertoire data. A later genetic analysis took genome-wide SNP genotypes for 398 of the 666 donors and used that subset as a discovery cohort. All discovery cohort repertoires had been generated on a single sequencing platform. HLA typing included class I and class II loci at four-digit resolution. Typing coverage differed by locus: A, B, C, DRB1 and DQB1 were typed in about 629-640 donors, DQA1 in 500 to 550, DPA1 in nearly 610, and DPB1 in about 450. A few DR-DQ haplotypes were handled as single units for association and clustering because linkage in the cohort was strong. Among some 400 genotyped donors of the cohort, an average of about 240,000 unique TCR beta nucleotide sequences was sequenced per donor, of which about 18% were non-productive.

The library was produced with the immunoSEQ multiplex PCR assay. A mixture of 60 forward primers for TCR Vbeta segments and 13 reverse primers for TCR Jbeta segments was used in the multiplex PCR. A multiplex PCR assay on genomic DNA amplified the CDR3 region of rearranged TCR beta genes. Amplified TCR beta libraries were sequenced as 87-base-pair reads on the Illumina HiSeq System. The original methods were these. In a later analysis, roughly 80 million unique TCR beta chains were counted across the roughly 610 repertoires, and approximately 11 million of these chains were shared by at least two donors. Raw reads were error-corrected and collapsed into unique sequences by a nearest-neighbor algorithm in which closely related sequences were merged to remove PCR and sequencing errors. To assign V, D and J gene segments, CDR3 sequences were aligned to IMGT reference sequences. For a sequence to be retained, at least a six-nucleotide match to both a V gene segment and a J gene segment was required. A rearrangement was called productive if the CDR3 had no stop codons and remained in frame with V and J, and every other rearrangement was called non-productive. CDR3 was defined according to IMGT convention as the region running from the second conserved V-encoded cysteine to the conserved J-encoded phenylalanine. The earlier analysis of around 640 of the donors excluded sequences that lacked an unambiguous match to a single V gene segment. In an earlier analysis of approximately 610 of the donors, V segments were called functional above 56.7% productive rearrangements and were called segregating when the between-donor standard deviation exceeded 5%. A statistical classification framework was developed to diagnose cytomegalovirus status using the catalog of TCR beta chain sequences. In a later analysis, TCR nucleotide sequences were compared against IMGT/GENE-DB human TR gene sequences so that V and J genes could be assigned. In a later analysis, CDR3 sequences and most-parsimonious VDJ recombination scenarios were assigned using the TCRdist pipeline. A later analysis defined each TCR beta chain by its CDR3 amino acid sequence plus V-gene family, and excluded reads lacking a unique V-gene family. A later analysis removed roughly 590 highly shared, low-generation-probability nucleotide sequences to deal with suspected cross-contamination and a sequencing artifact. A later analysis calculated a clonal expansion index for each public chain from normalized within-repertoire ranks of inferred template counts. In a later analysis, generation probabilities were computed with a VDJ recombination model fitted to out-of-frame rearrangements, and the resulting probabilities were checked against IGoR. A later analysis scored TCR-TCR, TCR-HLA and TCR-CMV co-occurrence with hypergeometric tests, applying a repertoire-size bias correction to TCR pairs. To estimate false discovery rates, a later analysis permuted the HLA or CMV assignments 20 times. In a later analysis, co-occurring TCRs were grouped using DBSCAN, with TCRdist sequence similarity added in when clustering inside HLA-allele-positive subsets. Co-occurrence clustering excluded repertoires with fewer than 30,000 or more than 120,000 public chains, plus five with anomalous nucleotide sharing. The table comes from immuneACCESS by way of TCRdb, which keeps in-frame sequences with V and J called. Part of the clones is missing from these tables; in studies checked, under half for an unresolved V gene and the rest for unknown reasons. V and J calls and clone size are those listed in that table; D and trimming were worked out from the DNA. This sample gives approximately 59,000 clones in total; 60% to 80% of them show up just once. The leading ten clones occupy around 2.9% of the sample.

This clone was detected once. Its specific antigen is unknown. Base qualities are missing; no much larger clone stands one base away. The cohort consisted of 666 healthy bone marrow donors. At the time of sampling, every cohort member was nominally healthy, though immune exposures that went unrecorded were likely present. The donor tested CMV seropositive, placing the donor among the roughly 300 seropositive members of the cohort. A peripheral blood sample was collected from each donor, and TCR beta sequencing was performed on peripheral blood mononuclear cells. Genomic DNA was extracted from the blood cell samples with the Qiagen DNeasy Blood Extraction Kit. The junction carries 21 bases between V and J, which are trimmed by 5 bases and 7 bases respectively. Measured from the cysteine to the phenylalanine, the CDR3 is 14 residues long. Solely the CDR3 DNA is kept, with 42 bases framed from the first base. Based on the germline V gene (reference sequence), the CDR1 and CDR2 sequences are GTSNPN and SVGIG.

The full study reports these points: V-gene and J-gene trimming of TCR beta chains was associated with a missense DCLRE1C variant in a later genetic analysis, and the association was replicated in an independent cohort. Compared with the approximately 670-donor mean, donors in an Asian-associated ancestry cluster had fewer N-insertions in productive TCRs, according to a later genetic analysis. Because counts were too low, under 20 rarely observed V segments, including chromosome 9 orphons, were left out of the earlier analysis of roughly 600 of the donors. In a later analysis, the rate of TCR association differed among HLA loci, with DRB1 alleles having the most associated TCRs and HLA-C alleles having the fewest. In the study, some 180 TCR beta chains were listed as associated with cytomegalovirus. The presence/absence analyses assumed that sequencing depth was roughly uniform across donors, and that assumption may not be true. The 87-base-pair reads could not distinguish some IMGT-functional V segments, including TRBV6-2 and TRBV6-3, so those segments were excluded. The cohort was sequenced for TCR beta chains only, and without alpha or paired-chain data the features that could be detected were limited. In a later analysis, most CMV-associated TCR beta chains were found to appear HLA-restricted, with HLA associations seemingly driven largely by CMV exposure. In a later analysis, some 18,000 TCR beta sequences were associated with specific HLA alleles at a false discovery rate of 0.05. In vitro tests confirmed that a few of the cytomegalovirus-associated TCR beta chains recognize cytomegalovirus antigens. Broadly in line with IMGT annotations, most TCR beta V segments showed up in productive rearrangements about 90% or about 30% of the time in an earlier analysis of about 500 of the donors. When HLA alleles, especially DR and DQ, strongly co-occurred, TCR associations were difficult to assign to individual alleles. A group of highly shared sequence variants was considered likely to be a technical artifact of the sequencing pipeline. Because some donors lacked HLA typing at each locus, the association tests relied only on the typed subset. Most TCR sequences were seen in very few donors, while some public TCRs were found in many individuals. Correlated functional status among segregating V segments might be attributable to linkage disequilibrium, but an unknown experimental factor could not be ruled out. A further reported finding was that TCR beta sequences accurately predicted the HLA-A and HLA-B alleles for most subjects in the first cohort. In both the original and validation cohorts, the classifier was reported to diagnose cytomegalovirus status with high specificity and sensitivity. In a later analysis, several top co-occurrence clusters were reported to appear linked to parvovirus B19, influenza, CMV and Epstein-Barr virus. Immune exposure information for the cohort was limited to CMV serostatus. It was suggested by the authors that the approach could potentially be generalized to other disease states and immunological phenotypes. Compared with equally common non-associated chains, HLA-associated TCR beta chains in a later analysis were more clonally expanded and had lower generation probabilities.

The TCR sequence derives from a girl aged 10 to 17 in good health and CMV-seropositive. The sequence links TRBV30 to TRBJ2-7; TRBD1 is a weak D gene call, 7 bases matching. The sequencing sample was made of PBMCs. The DNA sequence is given as TGTGCCTGGGAGCGTTTTGGGGCAGGGGGGGAGCAGTACTTC. It specifies CAWERFGAGGEQYF.